These T cell receptor beta chains were read from a single sample in a study of human T cells and chemical hapten exposure. TCRdb independently ran MiXCR on the RACE reads; one entry per CDR3 protein. The data hold 200,000 to 300,000 distinct CDR3 sequences, with roughly 8.9% observed a single time. The specimen was whole blood, collected in connection with sensitization to the hapten diphenylcyclopropenone (DPC). These receptors were obtained from a woman in her forties with alopecia areata. Some clones in this sample may be carry-over from other donors' samples. The CDR3 runs from the conserved cysteine through the conserved F or W. The order of the fields is J gene, clone size, D gene, V gene, CDR3 protein, CDR3 DNA. A D gene is named only where the DNA matches it firmly. Expanded clones get a size class; other rows say once, few or many, or leave the size out.

J: TRBJ1-4
size: few
D: NA
V: TRBV7-9
CDR3: CASSSTPGQNEKLFF
DNA: TGTGCCAGCAGCTCAACCCCTGGACAGAATGAAAAACTGTTTTTT

J: TRBJ2-3
size: few
D: NA
V: TRBV5-5
CDR3: CASSLRLVAVSTDTQYF
DNA: TGTGCCAGCAGCTTGCGACTCGTAGCTGTTAGCACAGATACGCAGTATTTT

J: TRBJ1-1
size: NA
D: NA
V: TRBV3-1
CDR3: CASSQGLKAFF
DNA: TGTGCCAGCAGCCAAGGGCTAAAAGCTTTCTTT

J: TRBJ2-5
size: many
D: TRBD1
V: TRBV28
CDR3: CASRSGQGIQETQYF
DNA: TGTGCCAGCCGCTCGGGACAGGGGATCCAAGAGACCCAGTACTTC

J: TRBJ1-4
size: NA
D: NA
V: TRBV12-3/TRBV12-4
CDR3: CASSLNSQEKLFF
DNA: TGTGCCAGCAGTTTAAACAGTCAGGAAAAACTGTTTTTT

J: TRBJ2-2
size: NA
D: TRBD2
V: TRBV6-5
CDR3: CASSYSRLAPGELFF
DNA: TGTGCCAGCAGTTACTCGAGACTAGCGCCCGGGGAGCTGTTTTTT

J: TRBJ2-1
size: few
D: TRBD1
V: TRBV6-2/TRBV6-3
CDR3: CASRQGQGPYNEQFF
DNA: TGTGCCAGCAGACAGGGACAGGGTCCCTACAATGAGCAGTTCTTC

J: TRBJ1-1
size: NA
D: NA
V: TRBV6-6
CDR3: CASSRQVTEAFF
DNA: TGTGCCAGCAGCCGACAGGTTACTGAAGCTTTCTTT

J: TRBJ2-7
size: many
D: TRBD2
V: TRBV19
CDR3: CASSITSGRSYEQYF
DNA: TGTGCCAGTAGTATCACTAGCGGGAGGAGCTACGAGCAGTACTTC

J: TRBJ2-3
size: few
D: NA
V: TRBV12-3/TRBV12-4
CDR3: CATSHTSTDTQYF
DNA: TGTGCGACTAGTCATACTAGCACAGATACGCAGTATTTT

J: TRBJ1-2
size: NA
D: TRBD1
V: TRBV10-3
CDR3: CAIRQRGQMNYGYTF
DNA: TGTGCCATCAGGCAAAGGGGACAGATGAACTATGGCTACACCTTC

J: TRBJ2-3
size: NA
D: TRBD2
V: TRBV20-1
CDR3: CSASSGSYGDTQYF
DNA: TGCAGTGCTTCAAGCGGGAGCTATGGAGATACGCAGTATTTT

J: TRBJ1-4
size: few
D: NA
V: TRBV28
CDR3: CASIGRRYEKLFF
DNA: TGTGCCAGCATCGGCCGGAGGTATGAAAAACTGTTTTTT

J: TRBJ2-1
size: NA
D: NA
V: TRBV11-2
CDR3: CASSSGPYEQFF
DNA: TGTGCCAGCAGCTCTGGGCCGTATGAGCAGTTCTTC

J: TRBJ1-4
size: many
D: TRBD1
V: TRBV28
CDR3: CASSPNRGRGEKLFF
DNA: TGTGCCAGCAGCCCCAACAGGGGGCGGGGTGAAAAACTGTTTTTT

J: TRBJ2-7
size: few
D: NA
V: TRBV5-4
CDR3: CASSTGPGEQYF
DNA: TGTGCCAGCAGCACCGGGCCGGGGGAGCAGTACTTC

J: TRBJ2-7
size: NA
D: NA
V: TRBV6-2/TRBV6-3
CDR3: CASSQIAPYEQYF
DNA: TGTGCCAGCAGTCAAATTGCCCCCTACGAGCAGTACTTC

J: TRBJ2-2
size: NA
D: NA
V: TRBV10-3
CDR3: CAISDGGLMAGELFF
DNA: TGTGCCATCAGTGATGGGGGGCTGATGGCCGGGGAGCTGTTTTTT

J: TRBJ2-6
size: NA
D: NA
V: TRBV15
CDR3: CATSRDSGGANVLTF
DNA: TGTGCCACCAGCAGAGATTCTGGCGGGGCCAACGTCCTGACTTTC

J: TRBJ1-1
size: few
D: TRBD1
V: TRBV7-9
CDR3: CASSIRGRRTEAFF
DNA: TGTGCCAGCAGCATCAGGGGGCGACGCACTGAAGCTTTCTTT

J: TRBJ2-2
size: NA
D: NA
V: TRBV20-1
CDR3: CSAREGYTGELFF
DNA: TGCAGTGCTAGGGAGGGATACACCGGGGAGCTGTTTTTT

J: TRBJ2-7
size: many
D: NA
V: TRBV7-9
CDR3: CASSPALARAGAYEQYF
DNA: TGTGCCAGCAGCCCCGCGCTTGCTAGAGCAGGAGCCTACGAGCAGTACTTC

J: TRBJ2-3
size: many
D: TRBD2
V: TRBV7-2
CDR3: CASSLVWREILTDTQYF
DNA: TGTGCCAGCAGCTTAGTTTGGCGGGAGATCTTGACGGATACGCAGTATTTT

J: TRBJ2-3
size: many
D: TRBD1
V: TRBV5-1
CDR3: CASSLGDRGQDTQYF
DNA: TGCGCCAGCAGCTTGGGGGACAGGGGGCAAGATACGCAGTATTTT

J: TRBJ1-3
size: NA
D: NA
V: TRBV12-3/TRBV12-4
CDR3: CASSFAGLRNTIYF
DNA: TGTGCCAGCAGTTTCGCGGGTCTAAGAAACACCATATATTTT

J: TRBJ2-2
size: NA
D: TRBD1
V: TRBV7-3
CDR3: CASSRQGITGGELFF
DNA: TGTGCCAGCAGCCGACAGGGGATAACGGGCGGGGAGCTGTTTTTT

J: TRBJ2-3
size: NA
D: TRBD2
V: TRBV20-1
CDR3: CSGGREGSTDTQYF
DNA: TGCAGTGGCGGGAGAGAGGGGAGCACAGATACGCAGTATTTT

J: TRBJ2-7
size: few
D: NA
V: TRBV6-5
CDR3: CASSYTPAATYEQYF
DNA: TGTGCCAGCAGTTACACGCCCGCGGCTACCTACGAGCAGTACTTC

J: TRBJ2-3
size: many
D: NA
V: TRBV9
CDR3: CASSRTESGTDTQYF
DNA: TGTGCCAGCAGCCGGACGGAGAGTGGCACAGATACGCAGTATTTT

J: TRBJ2-5
size: many
D: NA
V: TRBV7-2
CDR3: CASSLAVRQETQYF
DNA: TGTGCCAGCAGCTTAGCGGTGAGGCAAGAGACCCAGTACTTC

J: TRBJ2-3
size: few
D: NA
V: TRBV2
CDR3: CASGYTTDTQYF
DNA: TGTGCCAGCGGGTATACCACAGATACGCAGTATTTT

J: TRBJ2-1
size: many
D: NA
V: TRBV29-1
CDR3: CSVPEGGAGTYNEQFF
DNA: TGCAGCGTTCCCGAGGGCGGGGCAGGGACATACAATGAGCAGTTCTTC

J: TRBJ1-2
size: few
D: NA
V: TRBV7-2
CDR3: CASSLGTANYGYTF
DNA: TGTGCCAGCAGCTTAGGGACGGCTAACTATGGCTACACCTTC